There are a few counts of the clone carrying this T cell receptor (beta chain). This specimen comes from a study of blood T cell repertoires in COVID-19. This CDR3 spans 12 amino acids. Between the trimmed V and J ends, which lost 0 bases and 14 bases, there was a span of 11 bases. Germline V CDR1 and CDR2: LGHDT, YNNKEL (reference sequence). Original processing notes: Scientists estimated how many nucleated cells there were by amplifying reference gene primers. The assay was immunoSEQ multiplex PCR, and TCRdb's table has in-frame clones only and misses some. V and J calls and clone size are given by that table; D and trimming were obtained from the DNA. The sample comprises under 70,000 clones, 90% of which are singletons, and around an eighth rests with the top ten.

V gene TRBV3-1 (or the pseudogene TRBV3-2) combines with J gene TRBJ2-1; D ambiguous. This TCR came from a man in his 60s with active COVID-19. The source material was peripheral blood. As DNA, the CDR3 is TGTGCCAGCAGCCAAGATTGGCGGCGGAAGTTCTTC. Residues: CASSQDWRRKFF.